This T cell receptor beta chain is from a study of spatial heterogeneity in lung cancer. Time point denoted: blood at routine non-recurrence follow-up after resection. TCRdb itself ran the 5' RACE reads through MiXCR, one entry per CDR3 protein. The sample consists of approximately 70,000 distinct CDR3 sequences, roughly 8.9% of them appearing once. This clonotype was observed many times. The TCR originated in a female donor with early-stage non-small cell lung cancer. This specimen was PBMCs, taken at follow-up.

The CDR3 sequence is CASSPGTALNTGELFF. The CDR3 region has the DNA TGCGCCAGCAGCCCCGGGACAGCCCTGAACACCGGGGAGCTGTTTTTT. The V gene is TRBV5-1, the J gene TRBJ2-2; 7 nucleotides align to TRBD1. Trimming cost V 4 bases and J 1 base; bases outside gene matches: 7. There are 16 residues in the CDR3. Germline V gene lookup returns CDR1 SGHRS and CDR2 YFSETQ.